The clone carrying this T cell receptor (beta chain) has a handful of counts. No antigen is known for it. This specimen comes from a study of vaccination and CD4 T cells after COVID-19. Regarding treatment: approximately 11-day PBMC culture with coronavirus spike peptide pools or control peptides (ViraFEST assay). Per germline, CDR1 MNHEY and CDR2 SVGAGI. The trim removed 0 bases at V and 5 bases at J, leaving 8 bases unmatched. The CDR3 covers 16 residues. Sequencing of the DNA from cultured CD4+ T cells was carried out with the Oncomine TCR Beta short-read assay. Genomic DNA was isolated from CD4+ T cells that had been cultured. A single record per CDR3 protein comes from TCRdb applying MiXCR to the PCR reads. The table records 15,000 to 20,000 distinct CDR3 sequences, roughly 29% of them present only once. Study results and caveats: Convalescent patients displayed a median roughly 90% of reactive clones emerging only post-vaccination.

The chain joins TRBV6-5 to TRBJ2-7; 9 bases fit TRBD1. The sequenced sample consisted of cultured CD4+ T cells from blood. The sequence derives from a human donor with COVID-19. DNA of the CDR3: TGTGCCAGCAGTTACTCTACCGGGACAGGGACGGACGAGCAGTACTTC. It yields the protein CASSYSTGTGTDEQYF.